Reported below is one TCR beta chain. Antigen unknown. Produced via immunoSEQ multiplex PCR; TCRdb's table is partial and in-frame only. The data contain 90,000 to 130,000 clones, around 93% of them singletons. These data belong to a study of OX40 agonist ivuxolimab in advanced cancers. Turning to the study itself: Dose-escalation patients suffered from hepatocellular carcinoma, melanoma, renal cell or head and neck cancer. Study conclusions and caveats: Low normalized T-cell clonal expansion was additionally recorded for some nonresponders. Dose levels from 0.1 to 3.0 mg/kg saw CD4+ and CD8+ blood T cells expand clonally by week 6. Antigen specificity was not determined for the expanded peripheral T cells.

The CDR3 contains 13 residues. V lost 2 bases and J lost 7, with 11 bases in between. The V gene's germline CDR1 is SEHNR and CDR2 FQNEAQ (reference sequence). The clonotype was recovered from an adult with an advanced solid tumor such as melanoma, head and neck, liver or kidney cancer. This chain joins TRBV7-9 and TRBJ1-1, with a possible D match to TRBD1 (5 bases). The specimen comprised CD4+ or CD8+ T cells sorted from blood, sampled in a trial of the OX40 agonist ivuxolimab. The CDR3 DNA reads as TGTGCCAGCAGCTTACAAGGGGAAAATGAAGCTTTCTTT. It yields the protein CASSLQGENEAFF. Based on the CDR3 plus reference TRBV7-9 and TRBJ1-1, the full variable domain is DTGVSQNPRHKITKRGQNVTFRCDPISEHNRLYWYRQTLGQGPEFLTYFQNEAQLEKSRLLSDRFSAERPKGSFSTLEIQRTEQGDSAMYLCASSLQGENEAFFGQGTRLTVV.